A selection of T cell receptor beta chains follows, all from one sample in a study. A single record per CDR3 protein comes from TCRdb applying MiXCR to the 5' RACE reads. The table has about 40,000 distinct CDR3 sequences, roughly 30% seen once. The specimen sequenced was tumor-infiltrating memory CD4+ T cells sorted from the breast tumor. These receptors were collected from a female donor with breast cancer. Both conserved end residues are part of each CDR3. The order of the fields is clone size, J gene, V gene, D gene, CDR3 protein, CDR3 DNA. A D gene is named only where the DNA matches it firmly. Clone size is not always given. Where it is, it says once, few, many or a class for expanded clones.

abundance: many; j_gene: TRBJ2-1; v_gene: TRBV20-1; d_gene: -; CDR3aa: CSAHPVYNEQFF; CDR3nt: TGCAGTGCTCATCCTGTGTACAATGAGCAGTTCTTC
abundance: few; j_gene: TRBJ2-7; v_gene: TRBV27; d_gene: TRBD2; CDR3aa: CASSAGLAGDEQYF; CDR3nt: TGTGCCAGCAGTGCGGGACTAGCGGGAGACGAGCAGTACTTC
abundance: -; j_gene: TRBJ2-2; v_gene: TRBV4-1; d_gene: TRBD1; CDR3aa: CASSQGGQHTGELFF; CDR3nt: TGCGCCAGCAGCCAAGGGGGACAGCACACCGGGGAGCTGTTTTTT
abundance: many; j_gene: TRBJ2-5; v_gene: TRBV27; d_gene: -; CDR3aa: CASSLNWDEETQYF; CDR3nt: TGTGCCAGCAGTTTAAACTGGGATGAAGAGACCCAGTACTTC
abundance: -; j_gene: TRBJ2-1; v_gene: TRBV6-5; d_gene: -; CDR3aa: CASLRGTEQFF; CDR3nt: TGTGCCAGCTTAAGGGGTACTGAGCAGTTCTTC
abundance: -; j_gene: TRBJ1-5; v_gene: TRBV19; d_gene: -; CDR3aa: CASSISGWTQDGNQPQHF; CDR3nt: TGTGCCAGTAGTATTTCGGGCTGGACACAGGATGGCAATCAGCCCCAGCATTTT
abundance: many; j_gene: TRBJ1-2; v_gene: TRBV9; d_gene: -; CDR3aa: CASSGTGGAYGYTF; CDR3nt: TGTGCCAGCAGCGGAACGGGGGGGGCGTATGGCTACACCTTC
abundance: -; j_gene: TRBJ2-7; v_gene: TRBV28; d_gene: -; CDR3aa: CASSLYGDEYEQDF; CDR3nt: TGTGCCAGCAGTTTATACGGGGACGAGTACGAGCAGGACTTC
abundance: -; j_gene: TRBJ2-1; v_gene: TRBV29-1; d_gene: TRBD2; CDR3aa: CSEIISGCGDEQFF; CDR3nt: TGCAGCGAGATCATTAGCGGGTGCGGCGATGAGCAGTTCTTC
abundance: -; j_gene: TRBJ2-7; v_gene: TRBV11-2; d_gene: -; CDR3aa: CASSSGRASYEQYF; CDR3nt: TGTGCCAGCAGCTCGGGACGCGCCTCCTACGAGCAGTACTTC
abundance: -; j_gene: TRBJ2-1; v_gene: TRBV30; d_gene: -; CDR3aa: CAWSGTAWEDEQFF; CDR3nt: TGTGCCTGGAGTGGAACAGCTTGGGAGGATGAGCAGTTCTTC
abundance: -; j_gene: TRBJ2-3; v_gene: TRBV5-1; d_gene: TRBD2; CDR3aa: CASSLVAGDADTQYF; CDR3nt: TGCGCCAGCAGCTTGGTGGCGGGAGATGCAGATACGCAGTATTTT
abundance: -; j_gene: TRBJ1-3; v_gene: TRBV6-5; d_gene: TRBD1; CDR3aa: CASSYGTGGTNTIYF; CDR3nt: TGTGCCAGCAGTTACGGGACAGGGGGAACAAACACCATATATTTT
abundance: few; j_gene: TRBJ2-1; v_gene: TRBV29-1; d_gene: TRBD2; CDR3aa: CSGGTSANNEQFF; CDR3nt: TGCAGCGGCGGGACTAGCGCTAACAATGAGCAGTTCTTC
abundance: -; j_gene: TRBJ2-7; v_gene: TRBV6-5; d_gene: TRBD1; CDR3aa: CASRPRQGTAYF; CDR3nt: TGTGCCAGCAGACCCCGACAGGGGACGGCGTACTTC
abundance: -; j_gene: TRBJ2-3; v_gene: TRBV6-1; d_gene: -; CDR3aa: CASSPDSGGTDTQYF; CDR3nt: TGTGCCAGCAGTCCCGACTCCGGCGGCACAGATACGCAGTATTTT
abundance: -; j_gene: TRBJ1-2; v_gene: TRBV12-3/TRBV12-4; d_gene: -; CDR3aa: CASSFSVDGGADYGYTF; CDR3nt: TGTGCCAGCAGTTTTTCAGTAGACGGGGGCGCCGACTATGGCTACACCTTC
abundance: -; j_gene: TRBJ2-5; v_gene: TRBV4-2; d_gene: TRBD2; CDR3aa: CASSQDNSGKTQYF; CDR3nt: TGTGCCAGCAGCCAAGATAATAGCGGGAAGACCCAGTACTTC
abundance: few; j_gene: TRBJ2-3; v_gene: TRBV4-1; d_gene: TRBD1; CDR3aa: CASSQSGTGRTPTDTQYF; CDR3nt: TGCGCCAGCAGCCAATCCGGGACAGGCCGAACCCCCACAGATACGCAGTATTTT
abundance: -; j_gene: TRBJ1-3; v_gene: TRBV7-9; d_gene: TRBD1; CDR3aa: CASSSGTAAYSGNTIYF; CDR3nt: TGTGCCAGCAGTTCCGGGACAGCGGCCTACTCTGGAAACACCATATATTTT
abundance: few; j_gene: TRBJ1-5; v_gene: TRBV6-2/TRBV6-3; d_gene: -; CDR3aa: CASSFPNQPQHF; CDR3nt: TGTGCCAGCAGTTTTCCCAATCAGCCCCAGCATTTT
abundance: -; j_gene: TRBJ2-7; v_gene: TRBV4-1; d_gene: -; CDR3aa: CASSQRVQSYEQYF; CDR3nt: TGCGCCAGCAGCCAGCGCGTACAGTCCTACGAGCAGTACTTC
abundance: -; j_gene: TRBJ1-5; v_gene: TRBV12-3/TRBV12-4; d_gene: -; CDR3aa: CASSHGRSYQPQHF; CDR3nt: TGTGCCAGCAGCCACGGCAGGAGCTACCAGCCCCAGCATTTT